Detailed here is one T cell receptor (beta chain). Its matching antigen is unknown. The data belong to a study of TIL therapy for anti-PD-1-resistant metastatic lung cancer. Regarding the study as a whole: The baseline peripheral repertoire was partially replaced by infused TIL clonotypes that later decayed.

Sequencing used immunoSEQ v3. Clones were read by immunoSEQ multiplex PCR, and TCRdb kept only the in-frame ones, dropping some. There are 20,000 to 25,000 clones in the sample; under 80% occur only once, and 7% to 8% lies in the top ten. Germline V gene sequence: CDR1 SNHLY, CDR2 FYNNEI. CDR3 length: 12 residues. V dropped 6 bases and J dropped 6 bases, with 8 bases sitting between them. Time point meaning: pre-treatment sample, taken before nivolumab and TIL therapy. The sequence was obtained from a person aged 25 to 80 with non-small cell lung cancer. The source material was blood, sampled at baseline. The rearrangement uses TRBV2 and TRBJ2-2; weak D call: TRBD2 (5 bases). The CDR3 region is CASRTRAGELFF. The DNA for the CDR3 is TGTGCCAGCAGAACTAGAGCCGGGGAGCTGTTTTTT. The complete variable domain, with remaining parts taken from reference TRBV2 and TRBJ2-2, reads EPEVTQTPSHQVTQMGQEVILRCVPISNHLYFYWYRQILGQKVEFLVSFYNNEISEKSEIFDDQFSVERPDGSNFTLKIRSTKLEDSAMYFCASRTRAGELFFGEGSRLTVL.